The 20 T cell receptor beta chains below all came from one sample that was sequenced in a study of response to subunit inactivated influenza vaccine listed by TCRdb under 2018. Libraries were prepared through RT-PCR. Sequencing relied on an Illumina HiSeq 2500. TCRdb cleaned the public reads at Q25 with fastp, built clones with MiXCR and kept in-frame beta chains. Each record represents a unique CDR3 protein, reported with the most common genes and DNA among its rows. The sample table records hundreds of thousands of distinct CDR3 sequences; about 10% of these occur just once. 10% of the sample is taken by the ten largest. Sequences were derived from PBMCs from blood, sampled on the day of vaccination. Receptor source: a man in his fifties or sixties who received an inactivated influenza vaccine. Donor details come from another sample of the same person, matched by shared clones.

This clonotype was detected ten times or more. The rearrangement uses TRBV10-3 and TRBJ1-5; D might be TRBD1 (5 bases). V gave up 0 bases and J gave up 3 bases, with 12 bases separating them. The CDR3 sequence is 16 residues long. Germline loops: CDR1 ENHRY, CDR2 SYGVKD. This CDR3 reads CAISESKGALNQPQHF. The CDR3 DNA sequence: TGTGCCATCAGTGAGTCGAAAGGGGCCCTCAATCAGCCCCAGCATTTT.

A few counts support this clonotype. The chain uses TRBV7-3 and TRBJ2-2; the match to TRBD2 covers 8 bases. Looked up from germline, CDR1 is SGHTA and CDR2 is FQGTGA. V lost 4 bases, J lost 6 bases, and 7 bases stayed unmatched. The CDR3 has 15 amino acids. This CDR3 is CASSSGLALAGELFF. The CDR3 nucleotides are TGTGCCAGCAGCTCCGGACTAGCTTTAGCCGGGGAGCTGTTTTTT. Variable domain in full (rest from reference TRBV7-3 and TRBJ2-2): GAGVSQTPSNKVTEKGKYVELRCDPISGHTALYWYRQSLGQGPEFLIYFQGTGAADDSGLPNDRFFAVRPEGSVSTLKIQRTERGDSAVYLCASSSGLALAGELFFGEGSRLTVL.

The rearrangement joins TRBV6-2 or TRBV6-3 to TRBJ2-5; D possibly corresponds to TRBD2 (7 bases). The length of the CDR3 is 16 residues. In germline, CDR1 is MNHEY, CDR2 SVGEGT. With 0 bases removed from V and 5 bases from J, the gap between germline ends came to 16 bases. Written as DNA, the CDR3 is TGTGCCAGCAGTTACTCAGGTCGCGGGGGCGGGGAGACCCAGTACTTC. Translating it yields CASSYSGRGGGETQYF.

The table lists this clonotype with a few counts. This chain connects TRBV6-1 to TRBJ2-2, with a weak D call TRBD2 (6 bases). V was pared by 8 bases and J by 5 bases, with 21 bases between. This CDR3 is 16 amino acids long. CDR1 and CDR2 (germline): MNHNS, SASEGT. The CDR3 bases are TGTGCCAGCTGGAGGGCCAAGCTCTCGCAAACCGGGGAGCTGTTTTTT. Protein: CASWRAKLSQTGELFF.

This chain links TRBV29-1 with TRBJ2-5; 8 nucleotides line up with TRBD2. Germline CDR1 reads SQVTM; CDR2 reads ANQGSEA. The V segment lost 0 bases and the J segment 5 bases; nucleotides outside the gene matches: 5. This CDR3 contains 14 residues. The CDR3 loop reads CSVEEAVAGETQYF. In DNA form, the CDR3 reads TGCAGCGTTGAAGAGGCGGTAGCGGGGGAGACCCAGTACTTC.

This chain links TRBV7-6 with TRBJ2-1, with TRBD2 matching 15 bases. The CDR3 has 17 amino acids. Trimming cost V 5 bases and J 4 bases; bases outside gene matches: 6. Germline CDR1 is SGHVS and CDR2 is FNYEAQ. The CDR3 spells CASSPGTSGRLYNEQFF. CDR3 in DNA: TGTGCCAGCAGCCCAGGGACTAGCGGGAGGTTGTACAATGAGCAGTTCTTC. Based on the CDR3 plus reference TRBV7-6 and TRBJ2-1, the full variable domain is GAGVSQSPRYKVTKRGQDVALRCDPISGHVSLYWYRQALGQGPEFLTYFNYEAQQDKSGLPNDRFSAERPEGSISTLTIQRTEQRDSAMYRCASSPGTSGRLYNEQFFGPGTRLTVL.

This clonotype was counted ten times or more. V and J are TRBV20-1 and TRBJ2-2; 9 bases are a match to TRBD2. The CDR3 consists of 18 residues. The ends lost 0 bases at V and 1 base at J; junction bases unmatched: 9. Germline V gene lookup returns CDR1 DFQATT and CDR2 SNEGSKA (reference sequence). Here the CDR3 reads CSARDLKTSGRNTGELFF. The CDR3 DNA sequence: TGCAGTGCTAGAGATCTGAAGACTAGCGGAAGGAACACCGGGGAGCTGTTTTTT.

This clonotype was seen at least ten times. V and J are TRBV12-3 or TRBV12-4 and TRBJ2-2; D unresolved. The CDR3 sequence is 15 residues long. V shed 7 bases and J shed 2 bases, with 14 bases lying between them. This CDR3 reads CASNLMGGNTGELFF. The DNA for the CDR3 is TGTGCCAGCAACCTTATGGGCGGAAACACCGGGGAGCTGTTTTTT.

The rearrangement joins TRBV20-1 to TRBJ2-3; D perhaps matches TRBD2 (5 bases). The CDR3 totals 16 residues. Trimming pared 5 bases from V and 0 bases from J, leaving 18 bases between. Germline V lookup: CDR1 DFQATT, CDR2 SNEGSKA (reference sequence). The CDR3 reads CSASHYLASSTDTQYF. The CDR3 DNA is TGCAGTGCTTCCCACTACTTAGCGTCTAGCACAGATACGCAGTATTTT.

CDR3 sequence reads: CALAGGGAGTDTQYF. CDR3 nucleotides: TGTGCCTTAGCAGGAGGGGGCGCGGGCACAGATACGCAGTATTTT. This chain joins TRBV28 and TRBJ2-3; TRBD1 is a possible D gene (7 bases). V was clipped by 11 bases and J by 1 base, with 19 bases between them. CDR1 and CDR2 (germline): MDHEN, SYDVKM. CDR3 length: 15 residues.

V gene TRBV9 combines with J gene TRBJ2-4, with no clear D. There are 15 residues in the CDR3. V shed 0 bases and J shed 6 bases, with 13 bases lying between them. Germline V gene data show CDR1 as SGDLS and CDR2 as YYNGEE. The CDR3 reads CASSVGPSLINIQYF. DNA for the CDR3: TGTGCCAGCAGCGTAGGGCCTTCGCTCATAAACATTCAGTACTTC.

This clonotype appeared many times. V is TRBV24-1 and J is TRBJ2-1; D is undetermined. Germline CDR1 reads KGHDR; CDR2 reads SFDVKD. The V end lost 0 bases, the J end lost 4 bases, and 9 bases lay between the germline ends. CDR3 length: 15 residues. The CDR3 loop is CATSDLQTDYNEQFF. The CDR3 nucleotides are TGTGCCACCAGTGATTTGCAAACCGATTACAATGAGCAGTTCTTC.

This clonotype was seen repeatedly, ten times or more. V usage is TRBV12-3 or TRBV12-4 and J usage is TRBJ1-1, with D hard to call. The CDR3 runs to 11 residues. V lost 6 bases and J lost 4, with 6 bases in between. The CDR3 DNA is TGTGCCAGCAGCGTATCCACTGAAGCTTTCTTT. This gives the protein CASSVSTEAFF.

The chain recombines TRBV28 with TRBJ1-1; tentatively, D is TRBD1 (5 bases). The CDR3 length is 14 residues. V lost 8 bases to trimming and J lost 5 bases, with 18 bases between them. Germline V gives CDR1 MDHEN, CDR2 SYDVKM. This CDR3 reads CASLPGGSVTEAFF. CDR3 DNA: TGTGCCAGCTTACCGGGGGGTTCGGTTACTGAAGCTTTCTTT. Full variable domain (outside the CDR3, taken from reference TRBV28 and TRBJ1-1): DVKVTQSSRYLVKRTGEKVFLECVQDMDHENMFWYRQDPGLGLRLIYFSYDVKMKEKGDIPEGYSVSREKKERFSLILESASTNQTSMYLCASLPGGSVTEAFFGQGTRLTVV.

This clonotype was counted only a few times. The CDR3 sequence: CASSPHGAASTDTQYF. CDR3 DNA sequence: TGTGCCAGCAGCCCCCACGGAGCGGCTAGCACAGATACGCAGTATTTT. The gene calls are TRBV7-2 and TRBJ2-3; tentatively, D is TRBD2 (5 bases). The CDR3 runs 16 residues. Trimming took 5 bases from V and 0 from J, leaving 15 bases between them. CDR1 and CDR2 from the germline V gene are SGHTA and FQGNSA.

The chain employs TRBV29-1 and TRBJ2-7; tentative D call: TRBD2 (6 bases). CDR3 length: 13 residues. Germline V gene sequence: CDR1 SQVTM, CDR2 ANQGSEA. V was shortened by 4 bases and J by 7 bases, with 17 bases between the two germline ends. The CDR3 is CSVGRGGTREQYF. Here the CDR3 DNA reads TGCAGCGTTGGAAGGGGCGGGACGAGGGAGCAGTACTTC.

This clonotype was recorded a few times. The CDR3 region has the DNA TGTGCCAGCAGCTTAGCGAGTTGGGAGCAGTACTTC. This translates into CASSLASWEQYF. The V and J genes are TRBV7-9 and TRBJ2-7; D is uncertain. The length of the CDR3 is 12 residues. Trimming took off 0 bases at V and 7 bases at J, with 7 bases between the two ends. The germline gives CDR1 SEHNR, CDR2 FQNEAQ (reference sequence).

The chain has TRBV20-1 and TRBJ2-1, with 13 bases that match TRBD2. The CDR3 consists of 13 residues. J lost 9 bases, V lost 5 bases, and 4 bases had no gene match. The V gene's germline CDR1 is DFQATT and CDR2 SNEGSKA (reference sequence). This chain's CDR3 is CSAGTSGTGEQFF. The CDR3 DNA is TGCAGTGCTGGGACTAGCGGGACTGGTGAGCAGTTCTTC.

The CDR3 DNA is TGTGCCAGCAGCCCCTTGGGGAAATTAGATACGCAGTATTTT. This encodes CASSPLGKLDTQYF. The chain uses TRBV7-2 and TRBJ2-3; D not certain. Germline V lookup: CDR1 SGHTA, CDR2 FQGNSA. CDR3 size: 14 residues. Between the trimmed V and J ends, which lost 5 bases and 5 bases, there was a span of 14 bases. The entire variable domain, with the rest obtained from reference TRBV7-2 and TRBJ2-3, is as follows: GAGVSQSPSNKVTEKGKDVELRCDPISGHTALYWYRQSLGQGLEFLIYFQGNSAPDKSGLPSDRFSAERTGGSVSTLTIQRTQQEDSAVYLCASSPLGKLDTQYFGPGTRLTVL.

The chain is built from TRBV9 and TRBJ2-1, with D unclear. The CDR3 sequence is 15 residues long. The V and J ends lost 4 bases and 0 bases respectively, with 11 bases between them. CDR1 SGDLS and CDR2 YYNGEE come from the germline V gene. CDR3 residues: CASSIDGGSYNEQFF. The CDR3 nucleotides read TGTGCCAGCAGCATAGACGGTGGCTCCTACAATGAGCAGTTCTTC.